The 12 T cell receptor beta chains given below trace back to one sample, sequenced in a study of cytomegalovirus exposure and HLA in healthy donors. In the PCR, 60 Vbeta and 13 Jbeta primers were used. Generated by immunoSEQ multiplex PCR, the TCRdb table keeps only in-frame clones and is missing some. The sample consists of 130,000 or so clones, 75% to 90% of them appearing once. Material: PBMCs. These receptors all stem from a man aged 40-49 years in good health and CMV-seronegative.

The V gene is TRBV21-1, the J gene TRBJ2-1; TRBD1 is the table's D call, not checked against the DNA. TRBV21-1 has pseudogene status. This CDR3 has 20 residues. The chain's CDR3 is CASRTIARATGQSSYNEQFF. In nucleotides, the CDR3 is TGTGCCAGCAGGACCATTGCCCGGGCTACAGGACAGAGCTCCTACAATGAGCAGTTCTTC.

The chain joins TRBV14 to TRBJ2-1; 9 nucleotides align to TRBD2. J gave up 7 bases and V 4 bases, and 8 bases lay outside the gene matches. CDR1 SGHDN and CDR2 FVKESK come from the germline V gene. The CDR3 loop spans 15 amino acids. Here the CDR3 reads CASSLIAGVRNEQFF. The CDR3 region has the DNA TGTGCCAGCAGCCTCATAGCGGGAGTAAGGAATGAGCAGTTCTTC.

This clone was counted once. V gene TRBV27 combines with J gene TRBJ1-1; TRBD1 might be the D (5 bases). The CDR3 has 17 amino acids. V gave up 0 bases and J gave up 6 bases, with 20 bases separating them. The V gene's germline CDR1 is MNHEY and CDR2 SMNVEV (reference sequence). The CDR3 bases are TGTGCCAGCAGTTTATCGGGGCAGGGTAAGAAGGGCGCTGAAGCTTTCTTT. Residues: CASSLSGQGKKGAEAFF.

The chain's CDR3 is CASSLTTSGANTGELFF. Written as DNA, the CDR3 is TGCGCCAGCAGCTTGACAACTAGCGGCGCGAACACCGGGGAGCTGTTTTTT. The rearrangement joins TRBV5-1 to TRBJ2-2; 8 bases agree with TRBD2. The V gene end was trimmed by 1 base and the J gene end by 0 bases; junction bases not matched to a gene: 5. CDR1 is SGHRS and CDR2 is YFSETQ in the germline V gene. This CDR3 has 17 residues.

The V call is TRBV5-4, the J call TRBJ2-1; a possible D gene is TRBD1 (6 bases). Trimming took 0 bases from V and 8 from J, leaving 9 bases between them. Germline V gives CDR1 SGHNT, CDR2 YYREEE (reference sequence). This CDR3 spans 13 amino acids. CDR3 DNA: TGTGCCAGCAGCTTGGTGGGGGCCGATGAGCAGTTCTTC. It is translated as CASSLVGADEQFF.

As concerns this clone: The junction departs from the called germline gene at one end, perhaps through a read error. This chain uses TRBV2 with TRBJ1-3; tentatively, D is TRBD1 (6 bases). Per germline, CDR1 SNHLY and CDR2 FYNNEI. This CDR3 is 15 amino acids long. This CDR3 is CASSEGFRNDRPERF. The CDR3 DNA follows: TGTGCCAGCAGTGAGGGGTTCCGTAACGACAGGCCTGAACGTTTT.

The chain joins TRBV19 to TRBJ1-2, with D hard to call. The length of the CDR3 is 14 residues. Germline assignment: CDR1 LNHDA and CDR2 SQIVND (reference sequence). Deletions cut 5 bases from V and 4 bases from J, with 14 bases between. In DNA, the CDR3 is TGTGCCAGTAGTCCGGGAAATTACCTCTATGGCTACACCTTC. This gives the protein CASSPGNYLYGYTF.

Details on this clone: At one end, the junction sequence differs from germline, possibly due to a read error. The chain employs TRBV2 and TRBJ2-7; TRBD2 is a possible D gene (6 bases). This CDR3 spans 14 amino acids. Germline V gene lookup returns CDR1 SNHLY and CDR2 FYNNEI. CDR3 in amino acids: CASRGGIRAYEQDF. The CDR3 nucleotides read TGTGCCAGCAGGGGGGGTATAAGGGCCTACGAGCAGGACTTC.

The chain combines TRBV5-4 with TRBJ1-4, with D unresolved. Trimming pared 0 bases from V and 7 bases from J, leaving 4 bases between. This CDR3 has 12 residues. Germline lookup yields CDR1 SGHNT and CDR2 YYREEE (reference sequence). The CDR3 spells CASSLGGEKLFF. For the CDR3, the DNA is TGTGCCAGCAGCTTGGGAGGTGAAAAACTGTTTTTT.

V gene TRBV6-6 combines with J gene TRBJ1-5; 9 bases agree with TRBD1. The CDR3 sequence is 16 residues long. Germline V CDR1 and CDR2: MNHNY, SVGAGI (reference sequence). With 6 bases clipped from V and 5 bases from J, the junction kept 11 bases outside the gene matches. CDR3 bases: TGTGCCAGCAGACAGGGGGCGGCACAGGGGGATCAGCCCCAGCATTTT. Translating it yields CASRQGAAQGDQPQHF.

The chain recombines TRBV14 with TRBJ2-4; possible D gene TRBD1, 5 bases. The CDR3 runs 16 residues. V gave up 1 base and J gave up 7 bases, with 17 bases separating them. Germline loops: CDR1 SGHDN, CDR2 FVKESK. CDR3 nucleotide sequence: TGTGCCAGCAGCCAAGGGTTCAGGGCCATGAGGAACATTCAGTACTTC. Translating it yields CASSQGFRAMRNIQYF.

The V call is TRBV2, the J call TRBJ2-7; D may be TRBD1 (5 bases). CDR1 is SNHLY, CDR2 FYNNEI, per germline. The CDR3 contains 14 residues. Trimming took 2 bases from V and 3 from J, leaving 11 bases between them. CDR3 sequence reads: CASSELQGIYEQYF. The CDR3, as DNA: TGTGCCAGCAGTGAACTTCAGGGTATCTACGAGCAGTACTTC.